This T cell receptor beta chain is from a study of CD8 T cells in ankylosing spondylitis. Findings and caveats of the study: Roughly eight highly homologous variants formed a TCR beta motif that appeared characteristic of ankylosing spondylitis blood. Peripheral blood held disease-linked clones only at relatively low frequency, and these were CD8+. In the blood and synovial fluid of reactive arthritis, some motif variants had been previously reported.

Germline V lookup: CDR1 DFQATT, CDR2 SNEGSKA (reference sequence). The CDR3 covers 15 residues. The trim removed 1 base at V and 2 bases at J, leaving 2 bases unmatched. As concerns this clonotype: The antigen is undetermined.

As the method for making TCR beta libraries, quantitative 5'-RACE with molecular barcodes was used. TCRdb passed the 5' RACE reads through MiXCR, listing each CDR3 protein once. The table includes roughly 700,000 distinct CDR3 sequences, 15% to 20% detected once. This chain uses TRBV20-1 with TRBJ2-1; 10 bases are a match to TRBD2. The receptor comes from a male donor with ankylosing spondylitis. The sample comprised blood, either unsorted or a sorted T cell fraction (not recorded which). The CDR3 DNA reads as TGCAGTGCTAGAGCTGGGACTAGCGCCTACAATGAGCAGTTCTTC. It specifies CSARAGTSAYNEQFF.